This T cell receptor beta chain was recorded in a study of immune evolution from preneoplasia to lung adenocarcinoma (dated by TCRdb to about 2021). With regard to the full study: No AAH lesions showed HLA loss of heterozygosity, compared with 6% to 8.5% of AIS, 15% of MIA and around a third of ADC lesions. Immune contexture across lung adenocarcinoma precursors and invasive adenocarcinoma was profiled using immune gene expression, TCR sequencing and multiplex immunofluorescence. Resected precursor lesions (AAH, AIS, MIA) and invasive adenocarcinomas were compared against paired morphologically normal lung tissue. Sample size was determined by specimen availability and not by a prior power calculation. Whole exome sequencing and methylation data from the same cohort of nodules were integrated with the immune data. The overall cohort comprised 40 to 55 patients with pulmonary nodules who underwent surgical resection. TCR sequencing data came from approximately 51 patients. According to the study, some 110 samples went through TCR sequencing. POLYSOLVER was used to infer Class I HLA alleles from exome data, while LOHHLA was used to detect allele-specific HLA loss. Overall study outcomes, separate from this receptor: Clonality was highest in normal lung, while later-stage lesions appeared to have lower clonality but higher T cell density and diversity. Findings were based on association rather than direct causation; larger cohorts with long-term follow-up and longitudinal biopsies were deemed needed. Because all patients were from Japan and China, applicability to Western populations was uncertain. Top T cell clone frequencies were highest in normal lung and appeared to decrease progressively from AAH through AIS, MIA and invasive adenocarcinoma. T cell clonality was highest in KRAS-mutant nodules compared with EGFR-mutant or double wild-type lesions.

The CDR3, from cysteine to phenylalanine, totals 16 residues. CDR3 DNA is the only sequence kept; it has 48 bases, read in frame from the first base. A distance of 16 bases separates the germline ends of V and J, which lose 1 base and 4 bases respectively. CDR1 and CDR2 were assigned from the germline V gene as SGHVS and FQNEAQ. Patients underwent resection in Japan or China between the mid-2010s and the late 2010s. Two lung cancer pathologists independently reviewed H&E slides to confirm the histologic diagnosis of every case. Macro-dissection after pathologic assessment enriched premalignant or tumor cells for nucleic acid extraction. FFPE tissue was used for DNA isolation with the AllPrep DNA/RNA FFPE Kit. Of note for this clone: It lacks a known antigen. Base quality data are lacking; no much larger clone is found one base away.

The immunoSEQ hsTCRbeta Kit was used to sequence TCR beta CDR3 regions from DNA. In the paper's pipeline: The ImmunoSEQ Analyzer was used to analyse the TCR sequencing data. T cell clonality was defined as 1 minus Pielou's evenness, as computed on productive rearrangements. To measure T cell diversity, the inverse Simpson index was applied to productive templates. T cell density was TCR beta template counts normalized to usable DNA, estimated by amplifying and sequencing housekeeping genes. TCR metrics were compared across histologic stages using two-sided Kruskal-Wallis tests. Imported from immuneACCESS, the table was reduced by TCRdb to in-frame sequences with V and J called. These copies leave out some clones; in studies compared against another copy, an unresolved V gene accounts for under half, and the cause of the remainder is not known. D and trimming come from the DNA, and the V and J calls and clone size come from that table. In this sample the table shows around 9,300 clones, 79% of which occur a single time. The ten largest make up 10% to 15% of the sample.

This receptor was taken from a person older than 75 with lung adenocarcinoma. Sequencing was carried out using FFPE lung adenocarcinoma in situ tissue. The intended sense of this specimen's cell subset or site label: preinvasive adenocarcinoma in situ (AIS). Recombination joined TRBV7-8 with TRBJ1-1; TRBD1 is a weak D gene call, 5 bases matching. The CDR3 is CASSLVGAGRGTEAFF. The nucleotide sequence is TGTGCCAGCAGCTTAGTCGGTGCAGGGAGGGGCACTGAAGCTTTCTTT.